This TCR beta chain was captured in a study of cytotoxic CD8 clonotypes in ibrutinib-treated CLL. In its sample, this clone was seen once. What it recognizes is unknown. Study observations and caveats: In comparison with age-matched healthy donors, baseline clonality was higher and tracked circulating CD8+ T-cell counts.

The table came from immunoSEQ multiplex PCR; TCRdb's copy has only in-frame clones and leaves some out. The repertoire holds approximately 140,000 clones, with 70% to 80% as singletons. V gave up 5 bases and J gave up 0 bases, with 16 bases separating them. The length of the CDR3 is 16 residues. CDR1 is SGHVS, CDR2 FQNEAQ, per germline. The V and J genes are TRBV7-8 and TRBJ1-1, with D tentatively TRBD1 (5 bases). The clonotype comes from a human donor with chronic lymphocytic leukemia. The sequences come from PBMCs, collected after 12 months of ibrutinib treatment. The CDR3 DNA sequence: TGTGCCAGCAGCCCCCGGCCAGGGCCCTTGAACACTGAAGCTTTCTTT. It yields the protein CASSPRPGPLNTEAFF.